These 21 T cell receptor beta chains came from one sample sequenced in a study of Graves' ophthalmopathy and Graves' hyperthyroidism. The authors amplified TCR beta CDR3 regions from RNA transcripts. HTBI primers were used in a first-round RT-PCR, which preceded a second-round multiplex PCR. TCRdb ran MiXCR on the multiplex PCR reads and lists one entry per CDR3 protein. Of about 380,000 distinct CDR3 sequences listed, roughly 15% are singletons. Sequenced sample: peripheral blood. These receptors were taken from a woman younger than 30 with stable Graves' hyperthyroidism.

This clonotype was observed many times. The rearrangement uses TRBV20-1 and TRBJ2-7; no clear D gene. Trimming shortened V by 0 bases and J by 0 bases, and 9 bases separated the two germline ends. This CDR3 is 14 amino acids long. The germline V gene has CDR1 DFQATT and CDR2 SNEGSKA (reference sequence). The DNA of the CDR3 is TGCAGTGCTAGAGAAGATACCAGCTCCTACGAGCAGTACTTC. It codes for CSAREDTSSYEQYF.

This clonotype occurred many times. In nucleotides, the CDR3 is TGTGCCAGCAGCGTAGCCGGGGATGGCTACACCTTC. Protein sequence: CASSVAGDGYTF. The gene calls are TRBV9 and TRBJ1-2; D is unresolved. Germline CDR1 is SGDLS and CDR2 is YYNGEE. This CDR3 region has 12 residues. Trimming shortened V by 0 bases and J by 6 bases, and 6 bases separated the two germline ends.

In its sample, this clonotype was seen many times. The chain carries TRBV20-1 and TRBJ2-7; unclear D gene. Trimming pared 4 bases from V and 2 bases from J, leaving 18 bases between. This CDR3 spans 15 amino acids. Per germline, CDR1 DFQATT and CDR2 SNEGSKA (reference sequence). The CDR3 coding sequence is TGCAGTGCTACTAGTCCCGTCGGCAGAACCTACGAGCAGTACTTC. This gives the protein CSATSPVGRTYEQYF.

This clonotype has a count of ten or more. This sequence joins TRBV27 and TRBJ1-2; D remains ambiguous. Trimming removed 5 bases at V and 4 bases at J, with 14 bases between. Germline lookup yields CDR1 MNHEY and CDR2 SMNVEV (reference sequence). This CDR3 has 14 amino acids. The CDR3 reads CASSPSGGRYGYTF. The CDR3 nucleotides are TGTGCCAGCAGTCCGTCCGGCGGCCGCTATGGCTACACCTTC.

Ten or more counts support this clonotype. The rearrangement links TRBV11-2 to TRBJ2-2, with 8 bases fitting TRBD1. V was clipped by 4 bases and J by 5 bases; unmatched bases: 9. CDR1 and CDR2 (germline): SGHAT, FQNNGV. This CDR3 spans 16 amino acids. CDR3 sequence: CASSSLTGVSTGELFF. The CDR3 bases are TGTGCCAGCAGCTCCCTGACAGGGGTCTCGACCGGGGAGCTGTTTTTT.

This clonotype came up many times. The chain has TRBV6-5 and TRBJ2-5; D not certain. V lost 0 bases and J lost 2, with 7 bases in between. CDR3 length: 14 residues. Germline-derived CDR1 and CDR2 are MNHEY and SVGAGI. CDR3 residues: CASSYSQQQETQYF. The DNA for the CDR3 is TGTGCCAGCAGTTACTCGCAGCAGCAAGAGACCCAGTACTTC.

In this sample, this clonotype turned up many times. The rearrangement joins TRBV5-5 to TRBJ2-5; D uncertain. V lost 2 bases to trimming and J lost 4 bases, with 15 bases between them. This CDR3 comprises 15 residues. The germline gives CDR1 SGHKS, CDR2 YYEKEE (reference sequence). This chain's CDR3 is CASSFNPRQGETQYF. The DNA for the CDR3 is TGTGCCAGCAGCTTCAACCCCCGACAAGGAGAGACCCAGTACTTC.

The CDR3 sequence: CASSLMTRAGYTEAFF. The CDR3 DNA is TGTGCCAGCAGTCTAATGACACGAGCGGGGTACACTGAAGCTTTCTTT. The rearrangement joins TRBV12-3 or TRBV12-4 to TRBJ1-1; D is undetermined. The length of the CDR3 is 16 residues. V gave up 5 bases and J gave up 3 bases, with 19 bases separating them.

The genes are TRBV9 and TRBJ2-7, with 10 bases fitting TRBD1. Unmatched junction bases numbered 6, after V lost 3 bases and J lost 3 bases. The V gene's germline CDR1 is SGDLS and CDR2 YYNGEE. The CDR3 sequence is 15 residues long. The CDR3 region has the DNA TGTGCCAGCAGCGGTTCCGGGACAGGGGACTACGAGCAGTACTTC. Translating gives CASSGSGTGDYEQYF.

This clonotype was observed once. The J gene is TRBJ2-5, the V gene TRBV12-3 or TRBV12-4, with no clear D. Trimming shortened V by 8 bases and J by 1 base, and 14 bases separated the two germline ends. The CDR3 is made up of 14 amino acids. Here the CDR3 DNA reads TGTGCCAGCGGAGTATCGGCCTCCCAAGAGACCCAGTACTTC. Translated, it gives CASGVSASQETQYF.

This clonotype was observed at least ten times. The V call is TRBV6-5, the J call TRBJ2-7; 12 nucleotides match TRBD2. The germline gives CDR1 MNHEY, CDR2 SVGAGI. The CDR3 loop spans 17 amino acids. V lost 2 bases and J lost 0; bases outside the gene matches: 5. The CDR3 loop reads CASSYGGLAGYSYEQYF. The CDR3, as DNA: TGTGCCAGCAGTTACGGCGGACTAGCGGGGTACTCCTACGAGCAGTACTTC.

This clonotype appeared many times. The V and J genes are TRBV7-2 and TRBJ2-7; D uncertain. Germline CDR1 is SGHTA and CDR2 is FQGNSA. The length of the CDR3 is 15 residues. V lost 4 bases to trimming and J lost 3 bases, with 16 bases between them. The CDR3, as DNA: TGTGCCAGCAGCTCCAGGTCGTTTGGGCTCTACGAGCAGTACTTC. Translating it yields CASSSRSFGLYEQYF.

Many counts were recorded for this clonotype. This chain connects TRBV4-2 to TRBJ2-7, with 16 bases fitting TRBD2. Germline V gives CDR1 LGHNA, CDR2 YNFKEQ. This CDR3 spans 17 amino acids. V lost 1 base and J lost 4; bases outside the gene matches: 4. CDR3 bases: TGTGCCAGCAGCCAAGCGGGACTAGCGGGGGGGCCTTACGAGCAGTACTTC. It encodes CASSQAGLAGGPYEQYF.

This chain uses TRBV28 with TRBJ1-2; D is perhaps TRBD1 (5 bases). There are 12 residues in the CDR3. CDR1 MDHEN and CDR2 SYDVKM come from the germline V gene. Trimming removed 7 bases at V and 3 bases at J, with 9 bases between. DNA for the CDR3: TGTGCCAGCAAACAGGAGGACTATGGCTACACCTTC. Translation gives CASKQEDYGYTF.

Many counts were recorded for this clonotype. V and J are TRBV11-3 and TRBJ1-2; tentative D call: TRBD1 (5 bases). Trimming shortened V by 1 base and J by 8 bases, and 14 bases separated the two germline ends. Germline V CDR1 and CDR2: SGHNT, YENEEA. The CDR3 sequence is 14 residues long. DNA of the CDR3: TGTGCCAGCAGCTTAGTCGGGGCGGACTTCGGCTACACCTTC. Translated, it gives CASSLVGADFGYTF.

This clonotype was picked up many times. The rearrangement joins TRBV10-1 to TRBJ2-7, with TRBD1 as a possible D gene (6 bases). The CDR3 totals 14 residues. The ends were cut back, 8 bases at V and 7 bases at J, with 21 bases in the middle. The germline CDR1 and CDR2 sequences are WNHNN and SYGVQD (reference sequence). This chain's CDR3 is CASSSPGDTDEQYF. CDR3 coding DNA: TGCGCCAGCTCCAGTCCAGGGGACACCGATGAGCAGTACTTC.

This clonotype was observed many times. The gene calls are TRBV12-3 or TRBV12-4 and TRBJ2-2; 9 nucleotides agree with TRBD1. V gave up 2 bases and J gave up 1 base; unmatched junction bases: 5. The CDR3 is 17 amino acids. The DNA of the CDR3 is TGTGCCAGCAGTTTAAACCGGGACAGGGAGAACACCGGGGAGCTGTTTTTT. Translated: CASSLNRDRENTGELFF.

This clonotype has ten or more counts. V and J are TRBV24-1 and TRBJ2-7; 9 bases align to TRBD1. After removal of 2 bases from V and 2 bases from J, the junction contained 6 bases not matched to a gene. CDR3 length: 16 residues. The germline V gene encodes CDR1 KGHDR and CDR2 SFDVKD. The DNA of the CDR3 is TGTGCCACCAGTGATTCGGGGACAGGGAACGCCTACGAGCAGTACTTC. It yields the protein CATSDSGTGNAYEQYF.

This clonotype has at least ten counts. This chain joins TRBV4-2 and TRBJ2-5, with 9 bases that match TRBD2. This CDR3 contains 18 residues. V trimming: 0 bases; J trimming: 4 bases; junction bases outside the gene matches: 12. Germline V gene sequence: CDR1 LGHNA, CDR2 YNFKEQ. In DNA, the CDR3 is TGTGCCAGCAGCCAAGATGATGGCGGGGGGGCCATCGGAGAGACCCAGTACTTC. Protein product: CASSQDDGGGAIGETQYF.

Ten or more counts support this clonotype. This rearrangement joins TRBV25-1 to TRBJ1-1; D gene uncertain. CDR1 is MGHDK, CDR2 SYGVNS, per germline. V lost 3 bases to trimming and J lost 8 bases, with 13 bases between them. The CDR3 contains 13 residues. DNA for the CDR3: TGTGCCAGCAGTGATCTGCGAGGGCCAGAAGCTTTCTTT. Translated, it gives CASSDLRGPEAFF.

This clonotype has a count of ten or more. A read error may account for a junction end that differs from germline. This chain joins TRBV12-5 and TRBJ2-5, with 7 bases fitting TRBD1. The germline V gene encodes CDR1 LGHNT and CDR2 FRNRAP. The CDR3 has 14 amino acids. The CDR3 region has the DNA TGTGCTAGTGGTATAACAGGGGAACGAGAGACCCAGCACTTC. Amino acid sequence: CASGITGERETQHF.